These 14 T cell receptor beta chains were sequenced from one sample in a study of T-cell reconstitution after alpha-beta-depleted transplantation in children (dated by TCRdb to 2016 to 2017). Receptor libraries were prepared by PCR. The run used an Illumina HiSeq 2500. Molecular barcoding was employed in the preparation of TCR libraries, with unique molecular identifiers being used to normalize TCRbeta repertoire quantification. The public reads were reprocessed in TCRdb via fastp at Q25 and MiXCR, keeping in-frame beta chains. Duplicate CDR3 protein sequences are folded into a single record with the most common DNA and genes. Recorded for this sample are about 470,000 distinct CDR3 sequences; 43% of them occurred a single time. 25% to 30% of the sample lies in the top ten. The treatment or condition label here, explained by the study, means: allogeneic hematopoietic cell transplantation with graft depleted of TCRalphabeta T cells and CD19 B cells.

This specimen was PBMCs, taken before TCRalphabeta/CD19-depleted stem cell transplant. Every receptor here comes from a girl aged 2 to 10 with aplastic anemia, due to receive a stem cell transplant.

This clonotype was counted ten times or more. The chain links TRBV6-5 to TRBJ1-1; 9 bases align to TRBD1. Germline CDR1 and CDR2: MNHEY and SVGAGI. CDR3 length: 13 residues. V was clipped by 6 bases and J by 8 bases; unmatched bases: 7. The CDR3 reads CASSSGTGTEAFF. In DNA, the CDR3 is TGTGCCAGCAGCTCCGGGACAGGGACCGAAGCTTTCTTT.

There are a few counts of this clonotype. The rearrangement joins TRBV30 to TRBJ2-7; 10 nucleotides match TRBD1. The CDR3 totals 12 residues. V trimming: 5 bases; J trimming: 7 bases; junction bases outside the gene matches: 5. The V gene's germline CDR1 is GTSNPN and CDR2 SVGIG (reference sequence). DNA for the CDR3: TGTGCCTGGGGACAGGGGGGCAGAGAGCAGTACTTC. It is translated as CAWGQGGREQYF.

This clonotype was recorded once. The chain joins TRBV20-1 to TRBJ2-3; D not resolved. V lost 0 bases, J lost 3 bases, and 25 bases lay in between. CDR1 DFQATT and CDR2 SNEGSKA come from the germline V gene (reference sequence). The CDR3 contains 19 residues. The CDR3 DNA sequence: TGCAGTGCTAGAGAACACAACCTTAGGATGGCCCCAAGAACAGATACGCAGTATTTT. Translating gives CSAREHNLRMAPRTDTQYF.

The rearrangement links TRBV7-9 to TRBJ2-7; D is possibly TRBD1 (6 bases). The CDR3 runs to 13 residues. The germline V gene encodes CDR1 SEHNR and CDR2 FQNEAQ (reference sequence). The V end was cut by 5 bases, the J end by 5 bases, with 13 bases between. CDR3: CASSRDTANEQYF. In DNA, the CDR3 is TGTGCCAGCAGCCGGGACACCGCTAACGAGCAGTACTTC.

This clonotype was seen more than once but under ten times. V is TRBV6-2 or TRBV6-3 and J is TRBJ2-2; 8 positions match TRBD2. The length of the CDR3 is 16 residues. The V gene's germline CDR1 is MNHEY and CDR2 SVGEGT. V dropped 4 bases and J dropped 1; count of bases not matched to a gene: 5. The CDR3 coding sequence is TGTGCCAGCAGTTGGGCGGGAGGACAGAACACCGGGGAGCTGTTTTTT. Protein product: CASSWAGGQNTGELFF.

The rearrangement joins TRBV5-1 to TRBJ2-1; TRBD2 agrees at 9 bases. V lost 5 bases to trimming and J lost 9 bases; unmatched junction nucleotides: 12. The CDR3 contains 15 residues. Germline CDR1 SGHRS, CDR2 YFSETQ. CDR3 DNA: TGCGCCAGCAGGAGTAGCGGGAGTGAGGTTACTGAGCAGTTCTTC. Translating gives CASRSSGSEVTEQFF.

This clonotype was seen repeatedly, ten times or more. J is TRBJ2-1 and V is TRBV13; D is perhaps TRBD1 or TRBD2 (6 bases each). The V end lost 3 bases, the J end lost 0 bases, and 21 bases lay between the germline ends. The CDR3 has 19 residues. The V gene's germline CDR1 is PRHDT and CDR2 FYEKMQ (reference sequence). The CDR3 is CASSLGGPYALSSYNEQFF. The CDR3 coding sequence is TGTGCCAGCAGCTTGGGGGGCCCGTACGCACTAAGCTCCTACAATGAGCAGTTCTTC.

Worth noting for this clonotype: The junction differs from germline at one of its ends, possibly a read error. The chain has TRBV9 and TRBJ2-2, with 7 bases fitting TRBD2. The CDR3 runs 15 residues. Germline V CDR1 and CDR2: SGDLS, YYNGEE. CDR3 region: CASRRGSRHTGEPFF. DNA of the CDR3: TGTGCCAGCAGACGCGGGAGTCGACACACCGGGGAGCCGTTTTTT.

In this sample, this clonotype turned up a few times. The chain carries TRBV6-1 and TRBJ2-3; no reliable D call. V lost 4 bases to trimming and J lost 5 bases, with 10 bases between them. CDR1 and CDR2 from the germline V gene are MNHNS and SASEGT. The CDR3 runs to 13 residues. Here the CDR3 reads CASSADGKDTQYF. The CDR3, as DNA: TGTGCCAGCAGTGCGGACGGAAAAGATACGCAGTATTTT.

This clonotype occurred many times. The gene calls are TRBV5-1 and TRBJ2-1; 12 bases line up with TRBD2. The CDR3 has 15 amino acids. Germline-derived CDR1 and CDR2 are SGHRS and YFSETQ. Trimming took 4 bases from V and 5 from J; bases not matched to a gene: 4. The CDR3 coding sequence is TGCGCCAGCAGCCTAGCGGGAGGGAACAACAATGAGCAGTTCTTC. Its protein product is CASSLAGGNNNEQFF.

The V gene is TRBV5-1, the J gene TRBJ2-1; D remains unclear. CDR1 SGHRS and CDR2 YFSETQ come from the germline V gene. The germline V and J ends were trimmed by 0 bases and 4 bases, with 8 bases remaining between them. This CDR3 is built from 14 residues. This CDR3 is CASSLVASYNEQFF. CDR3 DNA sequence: TGCGCCAGCAGCTTGGTGGCCTCATACAATGAGCAGTTCTTC. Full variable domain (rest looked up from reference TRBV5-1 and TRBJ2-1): KAGVTQTPRYLIKTRGQQVTLSCSPISGHRSVSWYQQTPGQGLQFLFEYFSETQRNKGNFPGRFSGRQFSNSRSEMNVSTLELGDSALYLCASSLVASYNEQFFGPGTRLTVL.

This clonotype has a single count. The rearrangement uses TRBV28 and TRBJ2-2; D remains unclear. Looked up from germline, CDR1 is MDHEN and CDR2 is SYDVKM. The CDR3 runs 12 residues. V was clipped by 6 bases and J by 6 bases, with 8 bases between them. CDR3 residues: CASRRGSGELFF. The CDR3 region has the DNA TGTGCCAGCAGGAGAGGATCCGGGGAGCTGTTTTTT.

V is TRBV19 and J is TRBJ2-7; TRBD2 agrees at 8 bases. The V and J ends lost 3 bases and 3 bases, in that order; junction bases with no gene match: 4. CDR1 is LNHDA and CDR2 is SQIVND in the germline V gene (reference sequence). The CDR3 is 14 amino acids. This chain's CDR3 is CASSIGTRNYEQYF. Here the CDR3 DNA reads TGTGCCAGTAGTATTGGGACTAGAAACTACGAGCAGTACTTC.

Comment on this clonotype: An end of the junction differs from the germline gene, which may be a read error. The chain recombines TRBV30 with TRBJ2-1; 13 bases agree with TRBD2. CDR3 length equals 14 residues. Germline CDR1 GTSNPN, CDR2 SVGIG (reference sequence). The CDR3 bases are TGTGCCTGGAGGACTAGCGGGAGGCTCAATGAGCAGCTCTTC. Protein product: CAWRTSGRLNEQLF.